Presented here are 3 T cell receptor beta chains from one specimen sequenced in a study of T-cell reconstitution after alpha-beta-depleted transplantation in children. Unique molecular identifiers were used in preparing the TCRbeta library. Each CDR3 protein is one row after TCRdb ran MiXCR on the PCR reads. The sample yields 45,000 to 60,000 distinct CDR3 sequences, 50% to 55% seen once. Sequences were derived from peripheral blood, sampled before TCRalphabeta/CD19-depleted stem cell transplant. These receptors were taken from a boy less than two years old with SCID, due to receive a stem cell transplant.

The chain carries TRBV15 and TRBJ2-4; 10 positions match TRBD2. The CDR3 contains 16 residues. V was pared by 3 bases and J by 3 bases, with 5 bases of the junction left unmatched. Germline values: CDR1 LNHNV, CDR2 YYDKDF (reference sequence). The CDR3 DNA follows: TGTGCCACCAGCAGTTTAGCGGGGGGCTACAAAAACATTCAGTACTTC. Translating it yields CATSSLAGGYKNIQYF.

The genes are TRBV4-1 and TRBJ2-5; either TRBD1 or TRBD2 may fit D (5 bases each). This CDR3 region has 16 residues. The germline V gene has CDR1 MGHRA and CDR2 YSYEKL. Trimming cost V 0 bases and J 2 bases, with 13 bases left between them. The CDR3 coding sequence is TGCGCCAGCAGCCAAGAAAAAGGGACGAGGCAAGAGACCCAGTACTTC. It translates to CASSQEKGTRQETQYF.

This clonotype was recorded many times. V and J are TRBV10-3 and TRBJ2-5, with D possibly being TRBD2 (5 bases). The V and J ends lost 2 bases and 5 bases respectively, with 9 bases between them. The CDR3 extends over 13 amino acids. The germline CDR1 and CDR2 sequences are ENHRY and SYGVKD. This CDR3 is CAISERDTETQYF. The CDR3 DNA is TGTGCCATCAGTGAGCGGGATACGGAGACCCAGTACTTC.